This passage covers 21 T cell receptor beta chains from one sample sequenced in a study of cytomegalovirus exposure and HLA in healthy donors. Vbeta (60) and Jbeta (13) primers were used in the PCR. Only in-frame clones appear in the TCRdb table, and some are missing; sequencing was by immunoSEQ multiplex PCR. The profile shows about 140,000 clones, 9.4% of them singletons. Sample: PBMCs. The receptors were sampled from a male donor in good health and CMV-seronegative.

The genes are TRBV7-9 and TRBJ2-1; D perhaps matches TRBD1 (5 bases). Trimming took off 4 bases at V and 2 bases at J, with 15 bases between the two ends. CDR3 length: 16 residues. The germline V gene has CDR1 SEHNR and CDR2 FQNEAQ (reference sequence). For the CDR3, the DNA is TGTGCCAGCAGCTCAGGAAGGGGTACCACCTACAATGAGCAGTTCTTC. Translating gives CASSSGRGTTYNEQFF.

The chain joins TRBV10-3 to TRBJ1-5; TRBD1 matches 9 bases. The CDR3 covers 15 residues. Germline V CDR1 and CDR2: ENHRY, SYGVKD. Germline trimming cut 6 bases from V and 7 bases from J; bases unmatched to any gene: 10. The CDR3, as DNA: TGTGCCATCAGCCCTGCGGGACAGGGCAGCCAGCCCCAGCATTTT. Its translation is CAISPAGQGSQPQHF.

The rearrangement uses TRBV6-6 and TRBJ1-2; 11 bases are shared with TRBD1. CDR3 length equals 15 residues. Germline V gives CDR1 MNHNY, CDR2 SVGAGI (reference sequence). With V trimmed by 6 bases and J by 3 bases, 6 bases remained unmatched. The CDR3: CASRPRTGGDYGYTF. As DNA, the CDR3 is TGTGCCAGCAGACCCCGGACAGGGGGCGACTATGGCTACACCTTC.

This clone was detected only a few times. The chain uses TRBV9 and TRBJ2-2; a weak D match, TRBD1 (6 bases). Per the germline V gene, CDR1 is SGDLS and CDR2 is YYNGEE. The V and J ends lost 0 bases and 4 bases respectively, with 10 bases between them. CDR3 length equals 15 residues. As DNA, the CDR3 is TGTGCCAGCAGCGTAGTGGGGGCTGGCACCGGGGAGCTGTTTTTT. Its protein is CASSVVGAGTGELFF.

In its sample, this clone was seen a few times. The V and J genes are TRBV10-1 and TRBJ1-1; D is perhaps TRBD1 (5 bases). This CDR3 is 15 amino acids long. Trimming cost V 10 bases and J 3 bases, with 21 bases left between them. CDR1 and CDR2 (germline): WNHNN, SYGVQD (reference sequence). CDR3 DNA sequence: TGCGCCACCGTTCCGAGTAGGGGTCCTGACACTGAAGCTTTCTTT. This translates into CATVPSRGPDTEAFF.

This clone was seen more than once but under ten times. The chain combines TRBV30 with TRBJ1-1, with a tentative D call TRBD1 (6 bases). The CDR3 runs to 11 residues. Per germline, CDR1 GTSNPN and CDR2 SVGIG (reference sequence). Trimming shortened V by 4 bases and J by 5 bases, and 8 bases separated the two germline ends. This CDR3 reads CAWKQGTEAFF. The CDR3 DNA is TGTGCCTGGAAACAGGGTACTGAAGCTTTCTTT.

The rearrangement links TRBV19 to TRBJ1-1, with D uncertain. Germline V lookup: CDR1 LNHDA, CDR2 SQIVND (reference sequence). The CDR3 is made up of 15 amino acids. The V and J ends lost 5 bases and 2 bases respectively, with 15 bases between them. The CDR3 reads CASSPGERLNTEAFF. As DNA, the CDR3 is TGTGCCAGTAGTCCCGGGGAAAGATTAAACACTGAAGCTTTCTTT.

The sample holds a few counts of this clone. This rearrangement joins TRBV5-8 to TRBJ1-1, with 9 bases that match TRBD1. This CDR3 is built from 12 residues. Germline V CDR1 and CDR2: SGHTS, YDEGEE. Trimming removed 6 bases from V and 8 bases from J; junction bases left unmatched: 5. CDR3 in DNA: TGTGCCAGCACAGGGACAGGGAGGGAAGCTTTCTTT. Its protein product is CASTGTGREAFF.

This chain connects TRBV30 to TRBJ1-1; D is ambiguous. V was cut by 2 bases and J by 1 base, with 8 bases left in between. The CDR3 contains 13 residues. Germline CDR1 is GTSNPN and CDR2 is SVGIG (reference sequence). CDR3 nucleotides: TGTGCCTGGAGTACAACGCCGAACACTGAAGCTTTCTTT. As protein: CAWSTTPNTEAFF.

This clone was seen only a few times. The chain has TRBV5-1 and TRBJ1-4; D is unresolved. The CDR3 extends over 13 amino acids. Germline CDR1 and CDR2: SGHRS and YFSETQ. Trimming took off 0 bases at V and 8 bases at J, with 8 bases between the two ends. CDR3 in DNA: TGCGCCAGCAGCTTGGCCGGCGGAGAAAAACTGTTTTTT. Residues: CASSLAGGEKLFF.

This chain's CDR3 is CASSQAIAGSNGNTEAFF. CDR3 bases: TGCGCCAGCAGCCAAGCAATTGCAGGCTCCAATGGGAACACTGAAGCTTTCTTT. V and J are TRBV4-3 and TRBJ1-1; D gene unclear. Germline CDR1 reads LGHNA; CDR2 reads YSLEER. Deletions cut 1 base from V and 1 base from J, with 19 bases between. This CDR3 comprises 18 residues.

This clone was seen a few times. The rearrangement joins TRBV7-9 to TRBJ1-1; possibly TRBD1 for D (6 bases). With 6 bases removed from V and 1 base from J, the gap between germline ends came to 15 bases. The CDR3 has 15 residues. CDR1 SEHNR and CDR2 FQNEAQ come from the germline V gene (reference sequence). The CDR3 sequence is CASSSLQGANTEAFF. The CDR3 region has the DNA TGTGCCAGCAGTTCCCTACAGGGAGCGAACACTGAAGCTTTCTTT.

This clone has only a few counts. The V call is TRBV27, the J call TRBJ2-7; 11 positions agree with TRBD2. This CDR3 has 15 amino acids. Trimming took 6 bases from V and 1 from J; bases not matched to a gene: 5. Germline CDR1 and CDR2: MNHEY and SMNVEV (reference sequence). The CDR3 DNA follows: TGTGCCAGCAGCACCGGGACTAGCGGTTCCTACGAGCAGTACTTC. Amino acid sequence: CASSTGTSGSYEQYF.

The chain employs TRBV6-5 and TRBJ1-2; D is possibly TRBD1 (6 bases). CDR3 size: 14 residues. The germline V gene encodes CDR1 MNHEY and CDR2 SVGAGI. The V and J ends lost 5 bases and 2 bases respectively, with 12 bases between them. CDR3 residues: CASSRLTGNYGYTF. Written as DNA, the CDR3 is TGTGCCAGCAGTCGACTTACAGGGAACTATGGCTACACCTTC.

This rearrangement joins TRBV28 to TRBJ2-5; tentative D call: TRBD1 (6 bases). CDR3 length: 14 amino acids. Germline V gene sequence: CDR1 MDHEN, CDR2 SYDVKM. V gave up 4 bases and J gave up 5 bases, with 14 bases separating them. CDR3 in amino acids: CASSYTGKGETQYF. DNA for the CDR3: TGTGCCAGCAGTTATACAGGGAAGGGGGAGACCCAGTACTTC. Using reference TRBV28 and TRBJ2-5 for the parts outside the CDR3, the full variable domain is DVKVTQSSRYLVKRTGEKVFLECVQDMDHENMFWYRQDPGLGLRLIYFSYDVKMKEKGDIPEGYSVSREKKERFSLILESASTNQTSMYLCASSYTGKGETQYFGPGTRLLVL.

The chain uses TRBV27 and TRBJ2-7; tentative D call: TRBD1 (6 bases). The CDR3 runs to 14 residues. Germline V gives CDR1 MNHEY, CDR2 SMNVEV (reference sequence). Trimming cost V 0 bases and J 2 bases, with 8 bases left between them. The DNA of the CDR3 is TGTGCCAGCAGTTTATCCGGGACAACCTACGAGCAGTACTTC. This sequence encodes CASSLSGTTYEQYF.

This clone turned up a few times. The J gene is TRBJ1-1, the V gene TRBV7-9; 8 bases align to TRBD1. The length of the CDR3 is 17 residues. The V gene's germline CDR1 is SEHNR and CDR2 FQNEAQ (reference sequence). V shed 4 bases, J shed 0 bases, and the junction held 10 bases outside the gene matches. The CDR3 DNA sequence: TGTGCCAGCAGCTCTGCAGGGGGCAATGGGGTGAACACTGAAGCTTTCTTT. It codes for CASSSAGGNGVNTEAFF.

The CDR3 protein is CASSFTGTGAGDTQYF. The CDR3 nucleotides read TGTGCCAGCAGCTTCACCGGGACAGGGGCCGGAGATACGCAGTATTTT. The V gene is TRBV5-4, the J gene TRBJ2-3; TRBD1 agrees at 10 bases. V trimming: 2 bases; J trimming: 5 bases; junction bases outside the gene matches: 8. CDR1 is SGHNT and CDR2 is YYREEE in the germline V gene (reference sequence). The CDR3 runs to 16 residues.

This chain links TRBV2 with TRBJ2-2; 7 positions agree with TRBD2. V lost 7 bases, J lost 4 bases, and 12 bases stayed unmatched. Germline CDR1 SNHLY, CDR2 FYNNEI. This CDR3 has 16 residues. The CDR3 protein is CASNGDGRFSTGELFF. The CDR3, as DNA: TGTGCCAGCAACGGGGACGGGAGGTTTTCCACCGGGGAGCTGTTTTTT.

For the CDR3, the DNA is TGTGCCAGCAGTTACACGGGCCTAAAAGCGGGTGGCTACACCTTC. This translates into CASSYTGLKAGGYTF. V usage is TRBV6-6 and J usage is TRBJ1-2; unclear D gene. The V gene's germline CDR1 is MNHNY and CDR2 SVGAGI (reference sequence). The CDR3 is made up of 15 amino acids. V shed 2 bases and J shed 7 bases, with 17 bases lying between them.

CDR3 in amino acids: CASSHPQGPHTGERSPYNEQFF. The CDR3 DNA reads TGTGCCAGCAGCCATCCCCAGGGGCCACACACAGGGGAGCGTAGCCCCTACAATGAGCAGTTCTTC. The V and J genes are TRBV14 and TRBJ2-1, with 7 bases aligning to TRBD1. Per germline, CDR1 SGHDN and CDR2 FVKESK. The CDR3 has 22 amino acids. V shed 3 bases, J shed 2 bases, and the junction held 25 bases outside the gene matches.